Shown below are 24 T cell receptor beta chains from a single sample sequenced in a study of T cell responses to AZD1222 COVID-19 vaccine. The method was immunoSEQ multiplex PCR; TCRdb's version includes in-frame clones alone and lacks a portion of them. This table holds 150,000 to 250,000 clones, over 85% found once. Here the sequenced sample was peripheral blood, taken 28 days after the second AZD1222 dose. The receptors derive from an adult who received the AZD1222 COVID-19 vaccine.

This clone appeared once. As DNA, the CDR3 is TGTGCCAGCAGTTACCCCCCTCGACAACACACTGAAGCTTTCTTT. Translating it yields CASSYPPRQHTEAFF. This chain uses TRBV6-2 or TRBV6-3 with TRBJ1-1; no definite D call. Germline values: CDR1 MNHEY, CDR2 SVGEGT. This CDR3 region has 15 residues. Trimming cost V 2 bases and J 3 bases, with 13 bases left between them.

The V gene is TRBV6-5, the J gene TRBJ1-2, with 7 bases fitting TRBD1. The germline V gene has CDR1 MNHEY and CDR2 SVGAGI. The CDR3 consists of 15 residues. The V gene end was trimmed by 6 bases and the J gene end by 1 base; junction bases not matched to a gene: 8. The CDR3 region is CASSWGQPRNYGYTF. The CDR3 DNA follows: TGTGCCAGCAGCTGGGGACAGCCGCGTAACTATGGCTACACCTTC.

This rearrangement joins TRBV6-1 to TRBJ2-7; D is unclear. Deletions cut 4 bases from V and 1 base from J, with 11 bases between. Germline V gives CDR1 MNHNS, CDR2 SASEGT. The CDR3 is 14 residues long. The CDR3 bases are TGTGCCAGCAGTGGGGGTTCCTCTTCCTACGAGCAGTACTTC. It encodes CASSGGSSSYEQYF.

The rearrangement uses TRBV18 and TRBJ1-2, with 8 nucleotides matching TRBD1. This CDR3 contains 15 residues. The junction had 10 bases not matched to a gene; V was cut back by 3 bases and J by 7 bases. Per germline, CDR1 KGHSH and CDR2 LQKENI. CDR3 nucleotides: TGTGCCAGCTCACCCACGGGACAGGAAGCTAGTGGCTACACCTTC. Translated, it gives CASSPTGQEASGYTF.

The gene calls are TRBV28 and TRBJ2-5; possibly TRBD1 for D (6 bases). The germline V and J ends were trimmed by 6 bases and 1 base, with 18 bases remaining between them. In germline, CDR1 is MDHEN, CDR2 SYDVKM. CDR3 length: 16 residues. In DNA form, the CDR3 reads TGTGCCAGCAGCCCCCCCCCACAGGGTAGCCAAGAGACCCAGTACTTC. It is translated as CASSPPPQGSQETQYF.

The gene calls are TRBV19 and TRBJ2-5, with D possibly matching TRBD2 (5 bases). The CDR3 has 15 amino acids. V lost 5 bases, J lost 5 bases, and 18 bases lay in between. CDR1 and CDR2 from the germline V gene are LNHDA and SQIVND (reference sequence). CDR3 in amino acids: CASSPRAGVGETQYF. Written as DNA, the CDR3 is TGTGCCAGTAGTCCCCGGGCCGGGGTTGGGGAGACCCAGTACTTC.

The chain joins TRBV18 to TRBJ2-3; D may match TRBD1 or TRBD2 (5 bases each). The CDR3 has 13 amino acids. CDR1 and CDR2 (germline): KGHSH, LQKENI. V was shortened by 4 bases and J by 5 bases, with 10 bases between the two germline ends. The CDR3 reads CASSRDLVDTQYF. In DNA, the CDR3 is TGTGCCAGCTCACGGGACCTAGTAGATACGCAGTATTTT.

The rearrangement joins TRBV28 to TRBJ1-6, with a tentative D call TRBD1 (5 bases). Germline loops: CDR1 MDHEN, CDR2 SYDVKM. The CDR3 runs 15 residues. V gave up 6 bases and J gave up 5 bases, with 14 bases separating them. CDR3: CASSRTQGDNSPLHF. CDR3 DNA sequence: TGTGCCAGCAGCCGAACTCAGGGAGATAATTCACCCCTCCACTTT. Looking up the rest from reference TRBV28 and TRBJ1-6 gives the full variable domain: DVKVTQSSRYLVKRTGEKVFLECVQDMDHENMFWYRQDPGLGLRLIYFSYDVKMKEKGDIPEGYSVSREKKERFSLILESASTNQTSMYLCASSRTQGDNSPLHFGNGTRLTVT.

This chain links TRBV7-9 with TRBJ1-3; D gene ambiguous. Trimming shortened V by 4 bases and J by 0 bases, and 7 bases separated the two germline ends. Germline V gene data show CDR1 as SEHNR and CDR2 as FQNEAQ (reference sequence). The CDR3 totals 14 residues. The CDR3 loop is CASSSLSSGNTIYF. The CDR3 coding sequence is TGTGCCAGCAGCTCCCTAAGCTCTGGAAACACCATATATTTT.

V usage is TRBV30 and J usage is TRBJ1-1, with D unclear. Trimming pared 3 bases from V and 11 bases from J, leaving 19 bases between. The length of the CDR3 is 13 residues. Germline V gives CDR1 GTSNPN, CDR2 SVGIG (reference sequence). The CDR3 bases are TGTGCCTGGAGACCACCCAACAGCAAGGTGGCTTTCTTT. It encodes CAWRPPNSKVAFF.

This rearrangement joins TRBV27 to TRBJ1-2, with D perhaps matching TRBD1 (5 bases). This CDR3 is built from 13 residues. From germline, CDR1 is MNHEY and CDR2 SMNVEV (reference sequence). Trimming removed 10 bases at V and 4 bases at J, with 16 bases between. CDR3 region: CATSTGQGYGYTF. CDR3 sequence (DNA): TGTGCCACCTCCACAGGCCAAGGCTATGGCTACACCTTC.

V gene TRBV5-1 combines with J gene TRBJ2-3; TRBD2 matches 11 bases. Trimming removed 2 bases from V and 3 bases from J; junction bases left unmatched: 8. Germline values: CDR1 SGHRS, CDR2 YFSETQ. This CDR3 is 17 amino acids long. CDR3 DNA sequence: TGCGCCAGCAGCTTAGCACTAGCGGGGGTCGCGACAGATACGCAGTATTTT. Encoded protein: CASSLALAGVATDTQYF.

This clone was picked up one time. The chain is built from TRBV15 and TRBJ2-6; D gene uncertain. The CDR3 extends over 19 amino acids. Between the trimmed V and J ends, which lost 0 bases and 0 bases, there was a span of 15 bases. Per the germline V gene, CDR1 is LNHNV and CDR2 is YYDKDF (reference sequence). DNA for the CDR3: TGTGCCACCAGCAGAGACCCCTATGGACCGATCTCTGGGGCCAACGTCCTGACTTTC. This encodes CATSRDPYGPISGANVLTF.

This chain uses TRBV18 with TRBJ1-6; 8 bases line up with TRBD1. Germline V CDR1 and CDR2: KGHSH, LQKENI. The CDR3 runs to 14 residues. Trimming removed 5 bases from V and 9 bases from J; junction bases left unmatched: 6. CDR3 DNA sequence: TGTGCCAGCTCATTAGGACAGGGTGGTTCACCCCTCCACTTT. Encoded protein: CASSLGQGGSPLHF.

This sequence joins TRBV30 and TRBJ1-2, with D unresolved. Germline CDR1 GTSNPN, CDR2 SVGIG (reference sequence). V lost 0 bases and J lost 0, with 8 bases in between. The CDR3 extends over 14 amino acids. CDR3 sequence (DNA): TGTGCCTGGAGTGTCTCCCACTCTAACTATGGCTACACCTTC. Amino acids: CAWSVSHSNYGYTF.

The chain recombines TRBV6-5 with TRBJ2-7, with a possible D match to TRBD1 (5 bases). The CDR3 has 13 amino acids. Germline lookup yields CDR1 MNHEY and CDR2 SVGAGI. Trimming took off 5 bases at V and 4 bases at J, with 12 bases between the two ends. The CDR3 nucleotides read TGTGCCAGCAGTAGGACAACCGGTTACGAGCAGTACTTC. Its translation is CASSRTTGYEQYF.

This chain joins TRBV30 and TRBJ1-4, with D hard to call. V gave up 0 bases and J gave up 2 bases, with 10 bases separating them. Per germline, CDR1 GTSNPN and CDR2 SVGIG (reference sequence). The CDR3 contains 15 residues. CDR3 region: CAWSVSGLTNEKLFF. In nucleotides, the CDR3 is TGTGCCTGGAGTGTCTCCGGGCTGACTAATGAAAAACTGTTTTTT.

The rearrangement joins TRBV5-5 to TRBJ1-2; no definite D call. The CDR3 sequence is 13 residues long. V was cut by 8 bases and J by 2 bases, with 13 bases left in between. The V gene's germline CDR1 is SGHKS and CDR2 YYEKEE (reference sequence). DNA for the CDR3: TGTGCCAGTTCCCCGGAGCCAAACTATGGCTACACCTTC. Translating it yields CASSPEPNYGYTF.

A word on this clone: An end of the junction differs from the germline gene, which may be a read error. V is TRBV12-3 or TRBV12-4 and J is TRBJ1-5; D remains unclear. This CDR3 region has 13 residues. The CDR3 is CASSLTSSQPQHF. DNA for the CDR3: TGTGCCAGCAGTTTAACCAGCAGTCAGCCCCAGCATTTT.

CDR3 sequence reads: CASSPRGTEAFF. CDR3 bases: TGTGCCAGCAGCCCACGCGGGACTGAAGCTTTCTTT. This chain uses TRBV11-2 with TRBJ1-1, with D unclear. The V and J ends lost 5 bases and 5 bases respectively, with 9 bases between them. The CDR3 has 12 amino acids. Germline V CDR1 and CDR2: SGHAT, FQNNGV.

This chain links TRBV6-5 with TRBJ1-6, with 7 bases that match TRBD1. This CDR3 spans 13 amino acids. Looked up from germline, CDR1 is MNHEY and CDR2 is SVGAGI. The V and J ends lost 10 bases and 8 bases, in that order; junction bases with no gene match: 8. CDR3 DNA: TGTGCCACCAAACAGGGGCGATATTCACCCCTCCACTTT. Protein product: CATKQGRYSPLHF.

The CDR3 protein is CASSHSGGANYGYTF. CDR3 DNA: TGCGCCAGCAGCCATAGTGGGGGCGCTAACTATGGCTACACCTTC. This chain joins TRBV5-1 and TRBJ1-2, with D perhaps TRBD1 (6 bases). The CDR3 loop spans 15 amino acids. Germline CDR1 is SGHRS and CDR2 is YFSETQ. The germline V and J ends were trimmed by 4 bases and 0 bases, with 13 bases remaining between them.

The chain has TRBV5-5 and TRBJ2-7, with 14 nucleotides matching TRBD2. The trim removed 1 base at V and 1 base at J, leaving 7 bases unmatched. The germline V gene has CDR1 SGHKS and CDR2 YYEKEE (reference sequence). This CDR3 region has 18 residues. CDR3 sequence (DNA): TGTGCCAGCAGCTTGTTGACTAGCGGGGGGGCCGAATCCTACGAGCAGTACTTC. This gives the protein CASSLLTSGGAESYEQYF.

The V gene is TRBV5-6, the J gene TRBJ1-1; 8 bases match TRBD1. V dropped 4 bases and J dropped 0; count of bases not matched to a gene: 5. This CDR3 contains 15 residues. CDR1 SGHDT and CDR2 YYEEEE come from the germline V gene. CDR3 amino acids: CASSDRQGMNTEAFF. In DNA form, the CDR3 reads TGTGCCAGCAGCGATAGACAGGGGATGAACACTGAAGCTTTCTTT.